This T cell receptor (beta chain) is drawn from a study of T-cell memory formation after mild COVID-19. This clonotype was found many times. The CDR3 covers 13 residues. V dropped 4 bases and J dropped 5 bases, with 11 bases sitting between them. Germline CDR1 ENHRY, CDR2 SYGVKD. Each CDR3 protein gets one entry after TCRdb re-called the 5' RACE reads with MiXCR. The top ten clones hold roughly 7.7% of a sample with 550,000 to 650,000 distinct CDR3 sequences, about 18% of them seen once. The sample was PBMCs or a T cell subset sorted from them (not recorded which). The source of this sequence is an adult woman who had mild COVID-19 (a few samples of this study predate the infection). Cell type and time point are not known. The chain couples TRBV10-3 to TRBJ2-5; possibly TRBD1 for D (6 bases). CDR3 protein: CAISGQARETQYF. The DNA of the CDR3 is TGTGCCATCAGTGGACAGGCGAGGGAGACCCAGTACTTC.